This T cell receptor (beta chain) emerged from a study of T cells in Graves' hyperthyroidism and ophthalmopathy. Researchers amplified the TCR beta CDR3 regions from RNA transcripts. The HTBI primer set drove a first-round RT-PCR of the TCR CDR3. TCRdb reanalysed the multiplex PCR reads using MiXCR and keeps one entry per CDR3 protein. The table includes about 840,000 distinct CDR3 sequences, around 39% detected once. This clonotype was detected ten times or more. V dropped 1 base and J dropped 0 bases, with 10 bases sitting between them. The germline V gene encodes CDR1 SGHTA and CDR2 FQGNSA. This CDR3 contains 15 residues.

The chain employs TRBV7-2 and TRBJ2-7; D is ambiguous. This TCR was recovered from a man younger than 35 with Graves' hyperthyroidism. The sequenced sample consisted of blood. CDR3 residues: CASSLGPASSYEQYF. The CDR3 DNA reads as TGTGCCAGCAGCTTAGGACCAGCCAGCTCCTACGAGCAGTACTTC.